This entry lists 4 T cell receptor beta chains sequenced from one sample in a study of blood T cell repertoires in COVID-19. The assay was immunoSEQ multiplex PCR, and TCRdb's table has in-frame clones only and misses some. The profile covers around 60,000 clones, with around 77% appearing a single time and about 5% taken by the ten largest. Material: peripheral blood. The source is a woman in her seventies with COVID-19, enrolled during active disease.

As DNA, the CDR3 is TGTGCCAGCAGCCCCTCCGCGGGCAGGAACACCGGGGAGCTGTTTTTT. Residues: CASSPSAGRNTGELFF. The chain combines TRBV7-2 with TRBJ2-2; possibly TRBD2 for D (5 bases). V lost 5 bases and J lost 1, with 14 bases in between. CDR3 length: 16 residues. Germline CDR1 reads SGHTA; CDR2 reads FQGNSA.

The chain recombines TRBV6-2 or TRBV6-3 with TRBJ2-7; D perhaps matches TRBD2 (5 bases). The germline V gene encodes CDR1 MNHEY and CDR2 SVGEGT. The CDR3 runs to 13 residues. With 5 bases removed from V and 3 bases from J, the gap between germline ends came to 11 bases. For the CDR3, the DNA is TGTGCCAGCAGTCGTGGACTTGGCTACGAGCAGTACGTC. Translated, it gives CASSRGLGYEQYV.

V gene TRBV4-2 combines with J gene TRBJ1-2, with unresolved D. The CDR3 is made up of 15 amino acids. The V end was cut by 1 base, the J end by 1 base, with 10 bases between. The germline V gene encodes CDR1 LGHNA and CDR2 YNFKEQ. CDR3 sequence: CASSQGLGDNYGYTF. The CDR3 DNA reads TGTGCCAGCAGCCAAGGTCTGGGAGATAACTATGGCTACACCTTC.

The chain employs TRBV5-1 and TRBJ1-2; 8 nucleotides line up with TRBD1. The CDR3 contains 15 residues. Trimming removed 0 bases from V and 4 bases from J; junction bases left unmatched: 5. Germline CDR1 is SGHRS and CDR2 is YFSETQ. CDR3 sequence: CASSLAGQGGYGYTF. The CDR3, as DNA: TGCGCCAGCAGCTTGGCCGGACAGGGTGGCTATGGCTACACCTTC. The full variable domain, rest sourced from reference TRBV5-1 and TRBJ1-2, is KAGVTQTPRYLIKTRGQQVTLSCSPISGHRSVSWYQQTPGQGLQFLFEYFSETQRNKGNFPGRFSGRQFSNSRSEMNVSTLELGDSALYLCASSLAGQGGYGYTFGSGTRLTVV.